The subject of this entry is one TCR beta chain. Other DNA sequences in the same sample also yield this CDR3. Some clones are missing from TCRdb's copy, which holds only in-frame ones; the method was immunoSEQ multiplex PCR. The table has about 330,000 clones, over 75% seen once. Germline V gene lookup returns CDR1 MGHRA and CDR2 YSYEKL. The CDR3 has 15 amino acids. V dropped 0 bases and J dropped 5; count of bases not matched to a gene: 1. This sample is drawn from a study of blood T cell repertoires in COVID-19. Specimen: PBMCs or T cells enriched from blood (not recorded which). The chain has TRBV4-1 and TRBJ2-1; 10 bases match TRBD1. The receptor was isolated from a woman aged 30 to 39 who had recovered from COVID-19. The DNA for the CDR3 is TGCGCCAGCAGCCAAGACGGGACAGGGGACAATGAGCAGTTCTTC. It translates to CASSQDGTGDNEQFF.